The T cell receptor (beta chain) described here comes from a study of blood T cell repertoires in COVID-19 (dated by TCRdb to the early 2020s). At the level of the whole study: Samples from collaborators originated in the United States, Italy and Spain and spanned both the acute and convalescent phases of COVID-19. The samples were drawn from the first 160 participants of the ongoing ImmuneRACE study and from 950 to 1,500 subjects provided by 6 global collaborators. Nearly every sample came with metadata listing a de-identified subject ID, COVID-19 status, age in years and sex. The repertoires were released in a freely available public database intended as a resource for research on the immune response to SARS-CoV-2. The prospective study material was composed of cDNA or gDNA derived from T cells, B-cell-depleted T cells, or PBMCs. Deeply sampled blood TCRbeta repertoires from subjects exposed to, actively infected with, or recovered from COVID-19 were included in the dataset. Where available, HLA class I and class II types were taken from metadata supplied by the sample provider and were not determined by assay-based typing.

One collaborating source in Seattle enrolled patients during active infection and followed them longitudinally through the course of disease. The collaborating institutions used their own protocols to collect whole blood in K2EDTA tubes. For TCRbeta analysis, collaborators shipped samples as frozen whole blood, isolated PBMCs, or DNA extracted from either of those sample types. With respect to this clone: The antigen this receptor binds is unknown. No much larger clonotype is one base removed from it; base qualities were not supplied.

CDR1 SGHTA and CDR2 FQGNSA are derived from the germline V gene. Reading from cysteine to phenylalanine, the CDR3 counts 15 amino acids. Here the CDR3 DNA is all that survives: 45 bases in frame from base 1. The germline ends are 14 bases apart after V is trimmed by 3 bases and J by 5 bases. TCRbeta CDR3 regions were amplified from genomic DNA using the immunoSEQ Assay, a bias-controlled multiplex PCR. On the authors' methods: The number of nucleated cells in each sample was estimated from the amplification of reference gene primers within the assay. To quantify the absolute abundance of each unique TCRbeta CDR3 rearrangement, sequence reads were collapsed and filtered. For each sample, productive Simpson clonality was calculated as the square root of Simpson's diversity index over productive rearrangements. Imported from immuneACCESS, the table was reduced by TCRdb to in-frame sequences with V and J called. These copies leave out some clones; in studies compared against another copy, an unresolved V gene accounts for under half, and the cause of the remainder is not known. The DNA was the basis for D and trimming; V, J and clone size are from that table. The table for this sample lists 100,000 to 150,000 clones; about four fifths of them were counted only once. The ten largest account for roughly 15% of the sample.

What the authors observed across the whole study: How much clinical and demographic metadata was included differed by source and by participant, and the metadata was provided uncurated.

The sequenced sample consisted of peripheral blood. The clonotype comes from a man aged 25-45 years with COVID-19, enrolled during active disease. This chain joins TRBV7-2 to TRBJ1-5; the D region possibly corresponds to TRBD1 (5 bases align). The nucleotides read TGTGCCAGCAGCTTCCGCGGGGGAGCCGATCAGCCCCAGCATTTT. It translates as CASSFRGGADQPQHF.